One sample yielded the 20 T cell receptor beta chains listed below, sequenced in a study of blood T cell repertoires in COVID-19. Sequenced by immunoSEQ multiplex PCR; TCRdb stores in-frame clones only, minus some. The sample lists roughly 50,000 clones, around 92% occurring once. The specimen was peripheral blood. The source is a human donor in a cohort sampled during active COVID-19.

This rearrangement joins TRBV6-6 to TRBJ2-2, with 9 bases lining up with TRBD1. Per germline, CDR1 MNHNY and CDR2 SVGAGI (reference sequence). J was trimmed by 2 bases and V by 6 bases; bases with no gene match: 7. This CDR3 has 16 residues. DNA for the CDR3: TGTGCCAGCAGAAAAAGGGGACAGGGAAACACCGGGGAGCTGTTTTTT. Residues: CASRKRGQGNTGELFF.

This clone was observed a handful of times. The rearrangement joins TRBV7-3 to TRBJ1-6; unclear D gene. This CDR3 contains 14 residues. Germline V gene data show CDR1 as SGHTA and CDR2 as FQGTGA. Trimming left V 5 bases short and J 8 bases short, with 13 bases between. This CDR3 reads CASSHAGNDSPLHF. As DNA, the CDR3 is TGTGCCAGCAGCCACGCTGGCAACGATTCACCCCTCCACTTT.

CDR3 in DNA: TGTGCCAGCAGCTTAGAGGGGCAGTCGCCCCAGCATTTT. This gives the protein CASSLEGQSPQHF. This chain joins TRBV11-2 and TRBJ1-5, with a possible D match to TRBD1 (5 bases). V shed 0 bases and J shed 9 bases, with 9 bases lying between them. CDR1 is SGHAT and CDR2 is FQNNGV in the germline V gene. This CDR3 spans 13 amino acids.

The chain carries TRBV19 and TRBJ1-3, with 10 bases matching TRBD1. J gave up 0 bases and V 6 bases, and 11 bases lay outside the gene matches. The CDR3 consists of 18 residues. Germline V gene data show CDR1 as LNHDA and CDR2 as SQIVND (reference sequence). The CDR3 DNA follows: TGTGCCAGTAGAACCGGGACAGGGGCTGGTACCTCTGGAAACACCATATATTTT. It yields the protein CASRTGTGAGTSGNTIYF. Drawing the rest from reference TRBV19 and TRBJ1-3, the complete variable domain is DGGITQSPKYLFRKEGQNVTLSCEQNLNHDAMYWYRQDPGQGLRLIYYSQIVNDFQKGDIAEGYSVSREKKESFPLTVTSAQKNPTAFYLCASRTGTGAGTSGNTIYFGEGSWLTVV.

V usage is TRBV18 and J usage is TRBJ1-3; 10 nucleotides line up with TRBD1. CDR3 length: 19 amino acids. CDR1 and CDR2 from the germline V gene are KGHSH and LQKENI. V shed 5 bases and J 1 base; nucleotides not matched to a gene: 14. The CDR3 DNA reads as TGTGCCAGCTCATCTTCCGGGACAGGGGTAGAATGGTCTGGAAACACCATATATTTT. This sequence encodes CASSSSGTGVEWSGNTIYF.

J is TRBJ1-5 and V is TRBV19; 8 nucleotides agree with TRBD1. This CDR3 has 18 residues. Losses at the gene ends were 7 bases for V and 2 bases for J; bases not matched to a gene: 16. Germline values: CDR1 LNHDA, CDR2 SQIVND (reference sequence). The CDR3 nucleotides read TGTGCCAGTACGGGGGACAGGACGAACCTCTGGGGCAATCAGCCCCAGCATTTT. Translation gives CASTGDRTNLWGNQPQHF.

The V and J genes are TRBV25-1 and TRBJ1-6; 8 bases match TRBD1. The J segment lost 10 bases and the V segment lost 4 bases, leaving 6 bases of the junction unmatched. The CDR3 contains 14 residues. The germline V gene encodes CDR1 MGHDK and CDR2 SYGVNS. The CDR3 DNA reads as TGTGCCAGCAGTGTGGACAGGGCAGGATCACCCCTCCACTTT. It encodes CASSVDRAGSPLHF.

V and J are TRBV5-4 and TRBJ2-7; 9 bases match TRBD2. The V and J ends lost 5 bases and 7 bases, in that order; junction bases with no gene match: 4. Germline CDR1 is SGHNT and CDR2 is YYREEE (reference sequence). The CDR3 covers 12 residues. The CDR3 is CASSTRGGEQYF. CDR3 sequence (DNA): TGTGCCAGCAGTACGCGGGGGGGGGAGCAGTACTTC.

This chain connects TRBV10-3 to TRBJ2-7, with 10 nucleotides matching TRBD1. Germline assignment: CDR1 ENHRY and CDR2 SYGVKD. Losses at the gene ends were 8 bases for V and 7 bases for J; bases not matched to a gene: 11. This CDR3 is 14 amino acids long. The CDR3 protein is CAIGDSTGGREQYF. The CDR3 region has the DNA TGTGCCATCGGGGATTCGACAGGGGGCAGGGAGCAGTACTTC.

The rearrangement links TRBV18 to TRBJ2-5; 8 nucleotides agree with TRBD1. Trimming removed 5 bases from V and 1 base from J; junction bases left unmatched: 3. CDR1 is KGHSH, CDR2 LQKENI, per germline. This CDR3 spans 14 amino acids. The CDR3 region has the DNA TGTGCCAGCTCATCAGGGACAGGCCAAGAGACCCAGTACTTC. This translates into CASSSGTGQETQYF.

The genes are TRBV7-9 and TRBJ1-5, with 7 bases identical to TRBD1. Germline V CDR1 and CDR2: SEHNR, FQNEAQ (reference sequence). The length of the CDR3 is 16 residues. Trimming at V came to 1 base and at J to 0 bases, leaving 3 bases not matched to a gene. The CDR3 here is CASSLGTGHSNQPQHF. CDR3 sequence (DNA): TGTGCCAGCAGCTTAGGGACAGGACATAGCAATCAGCCCCAGCATTTT.

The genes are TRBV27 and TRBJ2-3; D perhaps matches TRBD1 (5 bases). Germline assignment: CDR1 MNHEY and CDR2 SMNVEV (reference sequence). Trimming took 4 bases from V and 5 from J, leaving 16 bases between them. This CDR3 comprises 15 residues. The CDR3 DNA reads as TGTGCCAGCAGTTCCTCCGACAGAATCAAAGATACGCAGTATTTT. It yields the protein CASSSSDRIKDTQYF.

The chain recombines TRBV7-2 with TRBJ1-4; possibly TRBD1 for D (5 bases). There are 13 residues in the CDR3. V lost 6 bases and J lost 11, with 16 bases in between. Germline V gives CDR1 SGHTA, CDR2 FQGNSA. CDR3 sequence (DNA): TGTGCCAGCAGACGAGCTGAGGGGACTAAACTGTTTTTT. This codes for CASRRAEGTKLFF.

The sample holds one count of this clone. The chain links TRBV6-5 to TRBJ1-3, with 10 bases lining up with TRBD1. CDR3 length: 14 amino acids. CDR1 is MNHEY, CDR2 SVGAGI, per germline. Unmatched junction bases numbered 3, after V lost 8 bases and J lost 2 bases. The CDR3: CASATGGPGNTIYF. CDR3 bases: TGTGCCAGCGCGACAGGGGGCCCTGGAAACACCATATATTTT.

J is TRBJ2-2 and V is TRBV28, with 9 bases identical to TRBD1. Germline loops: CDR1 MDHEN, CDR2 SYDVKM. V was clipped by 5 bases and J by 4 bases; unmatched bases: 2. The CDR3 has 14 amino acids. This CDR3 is CASSMDRGTGELFF. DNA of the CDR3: TGTGCCAGCAGTATGGACAGGGGCACCGGGGAGCTGTTTTTT. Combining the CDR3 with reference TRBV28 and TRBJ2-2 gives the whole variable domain DVKVTQSSRYLVKRTGEKVFLECVQDMDHENMFWYRQDPGLGLRLIYFSYDVKMKEKGDIPEGYSVSREKKERFSLILESASTNQTSMYLCASSMDRGTGELFFGEGSRLTVL.

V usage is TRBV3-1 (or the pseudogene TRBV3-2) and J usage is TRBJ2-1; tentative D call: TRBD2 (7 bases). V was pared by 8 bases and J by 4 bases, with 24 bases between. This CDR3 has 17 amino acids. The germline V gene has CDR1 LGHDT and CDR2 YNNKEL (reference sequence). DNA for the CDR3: TGTGCCAGCCGCCGTGGGGGGGCGGGGGAGTTATACAATGAGCAGTTCTTC. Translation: CASRRGGAGELYNEQFF.

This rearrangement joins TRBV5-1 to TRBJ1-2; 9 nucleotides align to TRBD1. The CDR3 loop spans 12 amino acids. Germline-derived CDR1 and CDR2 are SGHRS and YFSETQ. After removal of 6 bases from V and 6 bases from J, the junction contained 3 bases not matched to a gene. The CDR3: CASTRDRDGYTF. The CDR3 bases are TGCGCCAGCACCAGGGACAGGGATGGCTACACCTTC.

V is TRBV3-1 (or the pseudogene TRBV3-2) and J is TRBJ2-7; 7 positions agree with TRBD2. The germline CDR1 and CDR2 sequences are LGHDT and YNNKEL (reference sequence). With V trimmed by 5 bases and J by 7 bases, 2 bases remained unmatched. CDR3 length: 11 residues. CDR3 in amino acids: CASSEAGEQYF. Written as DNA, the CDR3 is TGTGCCAGCAGCGAAGCGGGGGAGCAGTACTTC.

Here the CDR3 reads CASSVGLGANEQYF. The DNA for the CDR3 is TGTGCCAGCAGCGTAGGGTTAGGGGCCAACGAGCAGTACTTC. The V gene is TRBV9, the J gene TRBJ2-7; a weak D match, TRBD1 (5 bases). V lost 0 bases to trimming and J lost 5 bases, with 12 bases between them. Germline CDR1 reads SGDLS; CDR2 reads YYNGEE. The CDR3 contains 14 residues.

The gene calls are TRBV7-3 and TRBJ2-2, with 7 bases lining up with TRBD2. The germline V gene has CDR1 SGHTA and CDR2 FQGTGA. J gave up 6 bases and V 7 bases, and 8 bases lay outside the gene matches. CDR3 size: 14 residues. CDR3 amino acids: CASTPTRGAGELFF. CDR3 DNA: TGTGCCAGCACCCCCACCCGGGGGGCCGGGGAGCTGTTTTTT. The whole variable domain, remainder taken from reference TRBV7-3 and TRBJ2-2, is GAGVSQTPSNKVTEKGKYVELRCDPISGHTALYWYRQSLGQGPEFLIYFQGTGAADDSGLPNDRFFAVRPEGSVSTLKIQRTERGDSAVYLCASTPTRGAGELFFGEGSRLTVL.